These T cell receptor beta chains were read from a single sample in a study of blood T cell repertoires in COVID-19. Measured with immunoSEQ multiplex PCR; TCRdb has only the in-frame clones, and not every one. This sample yields under 250,000 clones, of which around 83% are seen a single time; 13% belongs to the top ten. Material for sequencing was peripheral blood. All receptors derive from a human donor in a cohort sampled during active COVID-19. The CDR3 runs from the conserved cysteine through the conserved F or W. Fields, in order: clone size, V gene, D gene, J gene, CDR3 protein, CDR3 DNA. The D gene is left open where the match is weak. Clone size is shown for a subset of rows, as once, few, many or a class of expanded clone.

clone size: NA
V gene: TRBV5-6
D gene: NA
J gene: TRBJ2-5
CDR3 protein: CASSLGRVGTQYF
CDR3 DNA: TGTGCCAGCAGCCTAGGGCGGGTTGGGACCCAGTACTTC

clone size: NA
V gene: TRBV19
D gene: TRBD1
J gene: TRBJ1-4
CDR3 protein: CASNPSESRGHEKLFF
CDR3 DNA: TGTGCCAGTAACCCCTCGGAGAGCAGGGGGCATGAAAAACTGTTTTTT

clone size: NA
V gene: TRBV28
D gene: TRBD2
J gene: TRBJ2-3
CDR3 protein: CASSLELAGGPTDTQYF
CDR3 DNA: TGTGCCAGCAGTTTAGAACTAGCGGGAGGTCCAACAGATACGCAGTATTTT

clone size: NA
V gene: TRBV28
D gene: TRBD1
J gene: TRBJ1-2
CDR3 protein: CASRAGTAYGYTF
CDR3 DNA: TGTGCCAGCAGAGCCGGGACAGCCTATGGCTACACCTTC

clone size: NA
V gene: TRBV11-2
D gene: NA
J gene: TRBJ1-2
CDR3 protein: CASSDLRLSRGTNYGYTF
CDR3 DNA: TGTGCCAGCAGCGATCTCCGGCTATCAAGAGGCACAAACTATGGCTACACCTTC

clone size: NA
V gene: TRBV7-9
D gene: NA
J gene: TRBJ2-5
CDR3 protein: CASSLRQAQETQYF
CDR3 DNA: TGTGCCAGCAGCTTAAGACAGGCCCAAGAGACCCAGTACTTC

clone size: NA
V gene: TRBV4-1
D gene: NA
J gene: TRBJ2-1
CDR3 protein: CASSQTRDSSYNEQFF
CDR3 DNA: TGCGCCAGCAGCCAGACTCGCGATAGCTCCTACAATGAGCAGTTCTTC

clone size: NA
V gene: TRBV2
D gene: TRBD2
J gene: TRBJ2-5
CDR3 protein: CASRGTSGSYETQYF
CDR3 DNA: TGTGCCAGCAGAGGGACTAGCGGGAGCTACGAGACCCAGTACTTC

clone size: many
V gene: TRBV7-9
D gene: NA
J gene: TRBJ2-1
CDR3 protein: CASSLTLGMGEQFF
CDR3 DNA: TGTGCCAGCAGCTTAACCCTAGGTATGGGTGAGCAGTTCTTC

clone size: NA
V gene: TRBV5-5
D gene: TRBD1
J gene: TRBJ2-1
CDR3 protein: CASGEDRDIADEQFF
CDR3 DNA: TGTGCCAGCGGAGAGGACAGGGACATTGCCGATGAGCAGTTCTTC

clone size: NA
V gene: TRBV6-1
D gene: TRBD1
J gene: TRBJ2-7
CDR3 protein: CASSEVDRGGYEQYF
CDR3 DNA: TGTGCCAGCAGTGAAGTGGACAGGGGTGGGTACGAGCAGTACTTC

clone size: many
V gene: TRBV7-9
D gene: TRBD2
J gene: TRBJ2-7
CDR3 protein: CASSRGGLAGGWYEQYF
CDR3 DNA: TGTGCCAGCAGCCGCGGGGGGCTAGCGGGAGGTTGGTACGAGCAGTACTTC

clone size: NA
V gene: TRBV7-2
D gene: NA
J gene: TRBJ2-3
CDR3 protein: CASSLDGTDTQYF
CDR3 DNA: TGTGCCAGCAGCTTAGACGGGACAGATACGCAGTATTTT